The next 30 T cell receptor beta chains were all read from a single sample in a study of blood T cell repertoires in COVID-19. The protocol was immunoSEQ multiplex PCR, while the TCRdb copy is restricted to in-frame clones and leaves out a portion. The table records nearly 50,000 clones, 70% to 90% of them present only once. The specimen sequenced was peripheral blood. The receptors come from a woman aged 80 or older with COVID-19, enrolled during active disease.

This clone was observed a few times. The chain uses TRBV27 and TRBJ2-7; 11 nucleotides line up with TRBD2. Germline CDR1 reads MNHEY; CDR2 reads SMNVEV (reference sequence). J was trimmed by 2 bases and V by 1 base; bases with no gene match: 10. The CDR3 loop spans 18 amino acids. CDR3 nucleotide sequence: TGTGCCAGCAGTTTATTTTCCCCCGCGACTAGCGGGACCTACGAGCAGTACTTC. It encodes CASSLFSPATSGTYEQYF.

The chain recombines TRBV19 with TRBJ2-1; weak D call: TRBD1 (6 bases). The CDR3 extends over 13 amino acids. The V end was cut by 4 bases, the J end by 3 bases, with 7 bases between. Germline-derived CDR1 and CDR2 are LNHDA and SQIVND (reference sequence). The DNA for the CDR3 is TGTGCCAGTAGTAGGGACATCTACAATGAGCAGTTCTTC. It specifies CASSRDIYNEQFF.

The V call is TRBV5-6, the J call TRBJ1-5, with a tentative D call TRBD1 (5 bases). From germline, CDR1 is SGHDT and CDR2 YYEEEE. The CDR3 length is 14 residues. V was clipped by 3 bases and J by 7 bases, with 14 bases between them. CDR3 loop: CASSSRGRGQPQHF. As DNA, the CDR3 is TGTGCCAGCAGCTCTAGGGGTAGGGGACAGCCCCAGCATTTT.

In its sample, this clone was seen a few times. The chain uses TRBV5-5 and TRBJ2-1, with 8 bases identical to TRBD2. CDR1 SGHKS and CDR2 YYEKEE come from the germline V gene (reference sequence). This CDR3 spans 16 amino acids. Trimming took 3 bases from V and 2 from J; bases not matched to a gene: 7. For the CDR3, the DNA is TGTGCCAGCAGCTACCTTGGACTAGCCACCTACAATGAGCAGTTCTTC. As protein: CASSYLGLATYNEQFF.

The chain has TRBV19 and TRBJ1-3; TRBD1 matches at 9 bases. V shed 4 bases, J shed 1 base, and the junction held 5 bases outside the gene matches. This CDR3 is built from 16 residues. The germline V gene has CDR1 LNHDA and CDR2 SQIVND (reference sequence). The CDR3, as DNA: TGTGCCAGTAGTAGAACAGGGGGCGCGTCTGGAAACACCATATATTTT. Its translation: CASSRTGGASGNTIYF. The full variable domain, its missing parts supplied by reference TRBV19 and TRBJ1-3, is DGGITQSPKYLFRKEGQNVTLSCEQNLNHDAMYWYRQDPGQGLRLIYYSQIVNDFQKGDIAEGYSVSREKKESFPLTVTSAQKNPTAFYLCASSRTGGASGNTIYFGEGSWLTVV.

The chain joins TRBV7-9 to TRBJ1-3; D call uncertain. The CDR3 spans 11 residues. In germline, CDR1 is SEHNR, CDR2 FQNEAQ (reference sequence). Trimming left V 7 bases short and J 7 bases short, with 8 bases between. This chain's CDR3 is CASTLGNTIYF. DNA of the CDR3: TGTGCCAGCACCCTCGGGAACACCATATATTTT.

J is TRBJ2-1 and V is TRBV5-1, with 12 positions matching TRBD2. The CDR3 runs 16 residues. Germline V gene sequence: CDR1 SGHRS, CDR2 YFSETQ. J lost 4 bases, V lost 4 bases, and 6 bases had no gene match. Here the CDR3 reads CASSPLTSGGYNEQFF. CDR3 nucleotide sequence: TGCGCCAGCAGCCCCTTGACTAGCGGGGGATACAATGAGCAGTTCTTC.

The chain links TRBV6-1 to TRBJ2-1, with a weak D call TRBD1 (7 bases). Germline V gives CDR1 MNHNS, CDR2 SASEGT. Trimming removed 2 bases at V and 4 bases at J, with 12 bases between. The CDR3 covers 15 residues. The CDR3 DNA follows: TGTGCCAGCAGTGAATCTGCAGGGGGGTACAATGAGCAGTTCTTC. Translation: CASSESAGGYNEQFF.

The chain carries TRBV11-3 and TRBJ2-1, with TRBD2 matching over 8 bases. The CDR3 is 15 residues long. Trimming removed 4 bases from V and 6 bases from J; junction bases left unmatched: 8. Germline V gene sequence: CDR1 SGHNT, CDR2 YENEEA. The CDR3: CASSSAGGVTNEQFF. As DNA, the CDR3 is TGTGCCAGCAGCTCGGCCGGGGGGGTGACCAATGAGCAGTTCTTC. The variable domain in full, completed from reference TRBV11-3 and TRBJ2-1, reads EAGVVQSPRYKIIEKKQPVAFWCNPISGHNTLYWYLQNLGQGPELLIRYENEEAVDDSQLPKDRFSAERLKGVDSTLKIQPAELGDSAVYLCASSSAGGVTNEQFFGPGTRLTVL.

The V gene is TRBV6-5, the J gene TRBJ1-1, with D tentatively TRBD1 (6 bases). This CDR3 is built from 15 residues. Germline V gives CDR1 MNHEY, CDR2 SVGAGI. Trimming removed 0 bases at V and 5 bases at J, with 13 bases between. CDR3 DNA sequence: TGTGCCAGCAGTTACTCCAACAGGGTTCGGACTGAAGCTTTCTTT. Protein: CASSYSNRVRTEAFF.

This rearrangement joins TRBV12-5 to TRBJ2-3; 9 nucleotides agree with TRBD2. Germline V gene lookup returns CDR1 LGHNT and CDR2 FRNRAP. The CDR3 covers 18 residues. V dropped 1 base and J dropped 2; count of bases not matched to a gene: 10. The CDR3 DNA sequence: TGTGCTAGTGGTTTGGCCAACCTCGCGGGGGGGATCACAGATACGCAGTATTTT. This sequence encodes CASGLANLAGGITDTQYF.

The chain recombines TRBV15 with TRBJ2-3; D ambiguous. CDR3 length: 11 amino acids. The germline V and J ends were trimmed by 6 bases and 6 bases, with 7 bases remaining between them. From germline, CDR1 is LNHNV and CDR2 YYDKDF (reference sequence). For the CDR3, the DNA is TGTGCCACCAGTTCCGGGGATACGCAGTATTTT. This translates into CATSSGDTQYF.

This rearrangement joins TRBV5-1 to TRBJ2-7; D remains ambiguous. CDR1 and CDR2 from the germline V gene are SGHRS and YFSETQ. V dropped 0 bases and J dropped 3 bases, with 7 bases sitting between them. This CDR3 is 13 amino acids long. The CDR3 nucleotides are TGCGCCAGCAGCTTGGGACTTGACTACGAGCAGTACTTC. As protein: CASSLGLDYEQYF.

V usage is TRBV19 and J usage is TRBJ2-1, with D possibly matching TRBD2 (6 bases). V was shortened by 7 bases and J by 6 bases, with 22 bases between the two germline ends. The CDR3 sequence is 16 residues long. CDR1 and CDR2 (germline): LNHDA, SQIVND (reference sequence). The CDR3, as DNA: TGTGCCAGTACCAATGGTCCCTCGGGACTGTCCAATGAGCAGTTCTTC. This encodes CASTNGPSGLSNEQFF.

The CDR3: CASSLGRGGEKLFF. CDR3 nucleotide sequence: TGTGCCAGCAGCTTAGGACGGGGTGGTGAAAAACTGTTTTTT. This rearrangement joins TRBV11-2 to TRBJ1-4; no reliable D call. Per the germline V gene, CDR1 is SGHAT and CDR2 is FQNNGV. The CDR3 runs 14 residues. Trimming stripped 1 base from V and 7 bases from J, with 10 bases between.

CDR3 DNA sequence: TGTGCCAGCAGTCCCACACGACCCCGGGAACTAGGGGGAGAGACCCAGTACTTC. As protein: CASSPTRPRELGGETQYF. The rearrangement joins TRBV3-1 (or the pseudogene TRBV3-2) to TRBJ2-5; the D gene is possibly TRBD1 (6 bases). The CDR3 runs to 18 residues. Trimming pared 6 bases from V and 4 bases from J, leaving 27 bases between. CDR1 and CDR2 from the germline V gene are LGHDT and YNNKEL (reference sequence).

The V gene is TRBV5-1, the J gene TRBJ1-5; D is unclear. CDR1 SGHRS and CDR2 YFSETQ come from the germline V gene. This CDR3 spans 14 amino acids. Trimming cost V 4 bases and J 1 base, with 9 bases left between them. CDR3 amino acids: CASSPGESNQPQHF. CDR3 nucleotide sequence: TGCGCCAGCAGCCCCGGGGAGAGCAATCAGCCCCAGCATTTT.

The CDR3 here is CASSSPWGSTNLNNSPLHF. The CDR3 DNA sequence: TGTGCCAGCAGCTCCCCCTGGGGCAGTACGAACCTAAATAATTCACCCCTCCACTTT. This chain joins TRBV6-6 and TRBJ1-6; TRBD1 might be the D (5 bases). Trimming took off 6 bases at V and 5 bases at J, with 26 bases between the two ends. CDR1 is MNHNY, CDR2 SVGAGI, per germline (reference sequence). The CDR3 sequence is 19 residues long.

The chain employs TRBV19 and TRBJ1-2; perhaps TRBD1 as D (5 bases). V gave up 3 bases and J gave up 5 bases, with 16 bases separating them. Per the germline V gene, CDR1 is LNHDA and CDR2 is SQIVND (reference sequence). The CDR3 runs 15 residues. The CDR3 nucleotides are TGTGCCAGTAGTATCGGCGGTGGGGCTCGGTATGGCTACACCTTC. It codes for CASSIGGGARYGYTF.

This clone was observed once. The CDR3 is CASSYAGGNSYEQYF. The CDR3 DNA reads TGTGCCAGCAGTTACGCGGGGGGGAACTCCTACGAGCAGTACTTC. The J gene is TRBJ2-7, the V gene TRBV6-6; 9 bases are shared with TRBD2. This CDR3 comprises 15 residues. Germline V lookup: CDR1 MNHNY, CDR2 SVGAGI (reference sequence). V shed 2 bases and J 0 bases; nucleotides not matched to a gene: 2.

This clone was picked up one time. The genes are TRBV11-3 and TRBJ2-1; no firm D call. Trimming stripped 0 bases from V and 5 bases from J, with 8 bases between. Germline V CDR1 and CDR2: SGHNT, YENEEA. The CDR3 is 14 residues long. The CDR3 sequence is CASSLDYRNNEQFF. The DNA of the CDR3 is TGTGCCAGCAGCTTAGATTACAGAAACAATGAGCAGTTCTTC.

The CDR3 loop reads CASSQDVRGTYNEQFF. The CDR3 DNA is TGCGCCAGCAGCCAAGATGTAAGGGGAACCTACAATGAGCAGTTCTTC. The V gene is TRBV4-1, the J gene TRBJ2-1, with D possibly TRBD1 on 5 matching bases. The CDR3 has 16 residues. Between the trimmed V and J ends, which lost 0 bases and 2 bases, there was a span of 11 bases. The germline CDR1 and CDR2 sequences are MGHRA and YSYEKL.

The sample holds one count of this clone. V is TRBV5-1 and J is TRBJ1-1; D not resolved. From germline, CDR1 is SGHRS and CDR2 YFSETQ. V was shortened by 6 bases and J by 0 bases, with 9 bases between the two germline ends. CDR3 size: 13 residues. Here the CDR3 reads CASNSGLNTEAFF. The CDR3 DNA sequence: TGCGCCAGCAACAGTGGCCTGAACACTGAAGCTTTCTTT.

This chain connects TRBV4-2 to TRBJ2-3, with a possible D match to TRBD2 (5 bases). The CDR3 runs to 15 residues. The V end was cut by 4 bases, the J end by 0 bases, with 11 bases between. Looked up from germline, CDR1 is LGHNA and CDR2 is YNFKEQ. CDR3 coding DNA: TGTGCCAGCAGCCCCACTAGTGCTAGCACAGATACGCAGTATTTT. It yields the protein CASSPTSASTDTQYF.

The rearrangement uses TRBV7-9 and TRBJ1-4; TRBD1 agrees at 8 bases. V trimming: 5 bases; J trimming: 7 bases; junction bases outside the gene matches: 6. The germline V gene has CDR1 SEHNR and CDR2 FQNEAQ (reference sequence). This CDR3 region has 14 residues. CDR3 protein: CASSADRGGEKLFF. The CDR3 nucleotides read TGTGCCAGCAGCGCCGACAGGGGCGGTGAAAAACTGTTTTTT.

V usage is TRBV5-1 and J usage is TRBJ1-1, with D unclear. V was shortened by 2 bases and J by 6 bases, with 17 bases between the two germline ends. CDR1 is SGHRS, CDR2 YFSETQ, per germline. The CDR3 is 15 residues long. The CDR3 DNA sequence: TGCGCCAGCAGCTTTCGGACGGCGGGGATGCCTGAAGCTTTCTTT. Its translation: CASSFRTAGMPEAFF.

The V call is TRBV9, the J call TRBJ1-4, with 9 positions matching TRBD1. Germline-derived CDR1 and CDR2 are SGDLS and YYNGEE. V shed 4 bases and J 3 bases; nucleotides not matched to a gene: 4. The CDR3 runs 15 residues. CDR3 nucleotides: TGTGCCAGCAGCTTCAGACAGGGGGCTAATGAAAAACTGTTTTTT. Encoded protein: CASSFRQGANEKLFF.

The chain joins TRBV30 to TRBJ1-4; tentative D call: TRBD1 (6 bases). The ends were cut back, 3 bases at V and 8 bases at J, with 13 bases in the middle. CDR3 length equals 13 residues. Germline values: CDR1 GTSNPN, CDR2 SVGIG (reference sequence). CDR3 amino acids: CAWSRDMEEKLFF. In nucleotides, the CDR3 is TGTGCCTGGAGCCGGGACATGGAGGAAAAACTGTTTTTT.

The CDR3 loop is CASNTVGREQYF. In nucleotides, the CDR3 is TGTGCCAGCAACACAGTAGGTCGCGAGCAGTACTTC. V gene TRBV7-9 combines with J gene TRBJ2-7; D gene unclear. The germline V gene encodes CDR1 SEHNR and CDR2 FQNEAQ (reference sequence). Trimming left V 7 bases short and J 6 bases short, with 13 bases between. The CDR3 length is 12 residues.

The chain carries TRBV3-1 (or the pseudogene TRBV3-2) and TRBJ1-2; D remains unclear. Trimming cost V 0 bases and J 2 bases, with 7 bases left between them. This CDR3 contains 14 residues. Germline V lookup: CDR1 LGHDT, CDR2 YNNKEL (reference sequence). CDR3 residues: CASSQDNRNYGYTF. CDR3 sequence (DNA): TGTGCCAGCAGCCAAGATAACCGGAACTATGGCTACACCTTC.